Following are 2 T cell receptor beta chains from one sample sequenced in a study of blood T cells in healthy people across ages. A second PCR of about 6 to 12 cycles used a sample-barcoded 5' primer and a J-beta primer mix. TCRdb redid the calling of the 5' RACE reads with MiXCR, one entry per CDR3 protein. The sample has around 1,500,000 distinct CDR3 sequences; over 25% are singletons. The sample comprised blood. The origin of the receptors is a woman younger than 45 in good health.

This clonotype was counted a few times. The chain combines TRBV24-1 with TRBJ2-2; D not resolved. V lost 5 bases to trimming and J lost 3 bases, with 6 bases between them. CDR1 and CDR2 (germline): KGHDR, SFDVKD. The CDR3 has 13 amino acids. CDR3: CATSVSYTGELFF. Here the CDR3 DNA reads TGTGCCACCAGTGTTTCGTACACCGGGGAGCTGTTTTTT.

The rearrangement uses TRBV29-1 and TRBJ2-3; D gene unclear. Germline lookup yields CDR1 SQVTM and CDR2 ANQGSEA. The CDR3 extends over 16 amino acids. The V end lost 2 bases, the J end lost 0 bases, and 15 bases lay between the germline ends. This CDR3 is CSVESDRGLSTDTQYF. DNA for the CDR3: TGCAGCGTTGAATCCGACCGCGGTCTGAGCACAGATACGCAGTATTTT.